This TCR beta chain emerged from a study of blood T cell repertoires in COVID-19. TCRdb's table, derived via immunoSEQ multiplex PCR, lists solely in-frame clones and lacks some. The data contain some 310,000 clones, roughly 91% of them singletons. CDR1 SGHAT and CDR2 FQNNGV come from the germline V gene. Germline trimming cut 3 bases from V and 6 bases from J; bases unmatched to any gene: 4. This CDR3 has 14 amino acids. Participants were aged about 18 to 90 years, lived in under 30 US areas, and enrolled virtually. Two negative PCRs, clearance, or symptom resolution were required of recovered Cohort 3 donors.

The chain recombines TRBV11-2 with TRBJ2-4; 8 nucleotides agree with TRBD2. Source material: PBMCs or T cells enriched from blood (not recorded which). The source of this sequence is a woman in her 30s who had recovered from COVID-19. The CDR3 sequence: CASSLGLAGNIQYF. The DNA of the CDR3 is TGTGCCAGCAGCTTGGGCCTAGCGGGAAACATTCAGTACTTC.